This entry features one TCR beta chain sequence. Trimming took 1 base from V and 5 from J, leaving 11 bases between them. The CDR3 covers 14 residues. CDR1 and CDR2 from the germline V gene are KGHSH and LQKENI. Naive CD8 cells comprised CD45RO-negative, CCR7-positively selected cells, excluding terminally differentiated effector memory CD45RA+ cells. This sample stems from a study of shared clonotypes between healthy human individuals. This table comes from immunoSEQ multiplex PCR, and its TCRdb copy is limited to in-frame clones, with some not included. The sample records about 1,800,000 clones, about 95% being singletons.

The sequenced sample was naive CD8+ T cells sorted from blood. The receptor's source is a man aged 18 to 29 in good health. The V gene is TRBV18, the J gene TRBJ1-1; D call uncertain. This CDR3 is CASSPRWADTEAFF. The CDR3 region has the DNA TGTGCCAGCTCACCACGGTGGGCCGATACTGAAGCTTTCTTT.